The 15 T cell receptor beta chains reported below all come from one sample, sequenced in a study of blood T cell repertoires in COVID-19. Profiled with immunoSEQ multiplex PCR; TCRdb holds only in-frame clones, not every one. Of about 250,000 clones in the sample, roughly 83% were seen once. Specimen: peripheral blood. These receptors all stem from an older man with acute or convalescent COVID-19.

J is TRBJ2-7 and V is TRBV7-9; 10 bases are a match to TRBD2. CDR3 length equals 15 residues. The junction had 7 bases not matched to a gene; V was cut back by 1 base and J by 7 bases. Germline V gene lookup returns CDR1 SEHNR and CDR2 FQNEAQ (reference sequence). The DNA for the CDR3 is TGTGCCAGCAGCTTAGAAGCGGGAGGGCCCAGAGAGCAGTACTTC. It translates to CASSLEAGGPREQYF. Supplemented by reference TRBV7-9 and TRBJ2-7, the full variable domain reads DTGVSQNPRHKITKRGQNVTFRCDPISEHNRLYWYRQTLGQGPEFLTYFQNEAQLEKSRLLSDRFSAERPKGSFSTLEIQRTEQGDSAMYLCASSLEAGGPREQYFGPGTRLTVT.

This clone was seen a single time. J is TRBJ2-5 and V is TRBV6-5, with a tentative D call TRBD1 (5 bases). V lost 0 bases, J lost 2 bases, and 10 bases lay in between. The germline V gene has CDR1 MNHEY and CDR2 SVGAGI. This CDR3 is built from 15 residues. The CDR3 loop is CASSYSSAGQETQYF. Here the CDR3 DNA reads TGTGCCAGCAGTTACTCGAGCGCAGGGCAAGAGACCCAGTACTTC.

This clone was recorded only once. The J gene is TRBJ2-3, the V gene TRBV6-5; TRBD2 matches at 8 bases. This CDR3 spans 14 amino acids. Trimming cost V 7 bases and J 6 bases; bases outside gene matches: 9. Germline V lookup: CDR1 MNHEY, CDR2 SVGAGI. CDR3 protein: CASTPGLGADTQYF. In nucleotides, the CDR3 is TGTGCCAGCACTCCGGGACTAGGGGCTGATACGCAGTATTTT.

This sequence joins TRBV5-4 and TRBJ1-6; no firm D call. V was shortened by 0 bases and J by 8 bases, with 6 bases between the two germline ends. Germline V gives CDR1 SGHNT, CDR2 YYREEE (reference sequence). The CDR3 contains 13 residues. In DNA form, the CDR3 reads TGTGCCAGCAGCTTGGCCGAGGATTCACCCCTCCACTTT. This encodes CASSLAEDSPLHF. Full variable domain (missing parts from reference TRBV5-4 and TRBJ1-6): ETGVTQSPTHLIKTRGQQVTLRCSSQSGHNTVSWYQQALGQGPQFIFQYYREEENGRGNFPPRFSGLQFPNYSSELNVNALELDDSALYLCASSLAEDSPLHFGNGTRLTVT.

This rearrangement joins TRBV24-1 to TRBJ1-2; TRBD1 might be the D (6 bases). Germline CDR1 KGHDR, CDR2 SFDVKD. CDR3 size: 13 residues. V was trimmed by 5 bases and J by 6 bases, leaving 12 bases between them. This CDR3 reads CATSARPGDGYTF. Here the CDR3 DNA reads TGTGCCACCAGTGCCAGGCCAGGGGATGGCTACACCTTC.

The chain carries TRBV4-1 and TRBJ2-5, with a weak D call TRBD2 (5 bases). V was trimmed by 0 bases and J by 4 bases, leaving 12 bases between them. CDR1 and CDR2 (germline): MGHRA, YSYEKL. This CDR3 comprises 15 residues. The chain's CDR3 is CASSQERISVETQYF. In DNA form, the CDR3 reads TGCGCCAGCAGCCAAGAACGGATTAGCGTAGAGACCCAGTACTTC.

The chain joins TRBV4-1 to TRBJ1-2; 11 bases map to TRBD1. The germline V gene encodes CDR1 MGHRA and CDR2 YSYEKL. The length of the CDR3 is 16 residues. V lost 3 bases, J lost 8 bases, and 11 bases stayed unmatched. The CDR3 region is CASSQASGTGGVGYTF. The CDR3 DNA follows: TGCGCCAGCAGCCAGGCCTCCGGGACAGGGGGAGTAGGCTACACCTTC.

A few counts support this clone. The chain has TRBV28 and TRBJ1-2; 8 positions agree with TRBD1. The CDR3 sequence is 14 residues long. Trimming removed 2 bases from V and 8 bases from J; junction bases left unmatched: 7. Germline lookup yields CDR1 MDHEN and CDR2 SYDVKM. The CDR3, as DNA: TGTGCCAGCAGTTTAATTGGTACAGGGGGAGGCTACACCTTC. Its translation is CASSLIGTGGGYTF.

The rearrangement joins TRBV5-6 to TRBJ2-2; possibly TRBD2 for D (5 bases). Germline CDR1 and CDR2: SGHDT and YYEEEE. The CDR3 consists of 14 residues. Trimming shortened V by 2 bases and J by 2 bases, and 7 bases separated the two germline ends. CDR3 in DNA: TGTGCCAGCAGCTTCGGACTTAACACCGGGGAGCTGTTTTTT. It is translated as CASSFGLNTGELFF.

This chain uses TRBV27 with TRBJ2-6; 10 nucleotides align to TRBD1. J gave up 0 bases and V 3 bases, and 8 bases lay outside the gene matches. The CDR3 sequence is 19 residues long. The germline gives CDR1 MNHEY, CDR2 SMNVEV (reference sequence). The CDR3: CASSFSDRDRGSGANVLTF. The CDR3 bases are TGTGCCAGCAGTTTTTCGGACCGGGACAGGGGCTCTGGGGCCAACGTCCTGACTTTC. The variable domain in full, with the rest retrieved from reference TRBV27 and TRBJ2-6, is EAQVTQNPRYLITVTGKKLTVTCSQNMNHEYMSWYRQDPGLGLRQIYYSMNVEVTDKGDVPEGYKVSRKEKRNFPLILESPSPNQTSLYFCASSFSDRDRGSGANVLTFGAGSRLTVL.

This clone appeared a few times. The rearrangement links TRBV27 to TRBJ1-3, with no clear D. The CDR3 is made up of 13 amino acids. The V gene lost 9 bases and the J gene lost 0 bases, with 9 bases spanning the gap. The germline CDR1 and CDR2 sequences are MNHEY and SMNVEV (reference sequence). The CDR3 DNA sequence: TGTGCCAGTTCTTTGAGCTCTGGAAACACCATATATTTT. This sequence encodes CASSLSSGNTIYF.

This clone was counted between two and nine times. The chain joins TRBV6-5 to TRBJ1-1; a possible D gene is TRBD1 (5 bases). Trimming left V 6 bases short and J 9 bases short, with 23 bases between. The germline V gene has CDR1 MNHEY and CDR2 SVGAGI. The CDR3 totals 15 residues. The CDR3 protein is CASRGGQYDIMKAFF. The DNA of the CDR3 is TGTGCCAGCAGGGGGGGTCAGTACGATATCATGAAAGCTTTCTTT.

The rearrangement uses TRBV28 and TRBJ1-1; 7 bases are shared with TRBD1. The CDR3 is 11 amino acids. CDR1 is MDHEN, CDR2 SYDVKM, per germline. J lost 10 bases, V lost 7 bases, and 6 bases had no gene match. Written as DNA, the CDR3 is TGTGCCAGCATAACCCGGGACAGAGCTTTCTTT. This translates into CASITRDRAFF. The full variable domain, completed using reference TRBV28 and TRBJ1-1, is DVKVTQSSRYLVKRTGEKVFLECVQDMDHENMFWYRQDPGLGLRLIYFSYDVKMKEKGDIPEGYSVSREKKERFSLILESASTNQTSMYLCASITRDRAFFGQGTRLTVV.

V gene TRBV9 combines with J gene TRBJ1-6, with 7 bases fitting TRBD1. V lost 3 bases, J lost 0 bases, and 0 bases stayed unmatched. The CDR3 has 15 residues. Germline CDR1 and CDR2: SGDLS and YYNGEE. The CDR3 reads CASSAGGSYNSPLHF. CDR3 nucleotides: TGTGCCAGCAGCGCAGGGGGCTCCTATAATTCACCCCTCCACTTT.

V usage is TRBV2 and J usage is TRBJ1-2; TRBD1 might be the D (5 bases). This CDR3 has 13 amino acids. The V and J ends lost 2 bases and 8 bases respectively, with 12 bases between them. The germline V gene has CDR1 SNHLY and CDR2 FYNNEI. CDR3 DNA: TGTGCCAGCAGTGAAACCAGGGAAGACGGCTACACCTTC. Encoded protein: CASSETREDGYTF.